This TCR beta chain was retrieved from a study of pediatric ulcerative colitis. Across the study: Most patients had pancolitis, and two had left-sided colitis.

CDR3 length: 11 residues. Looked up from germline, CDR1 is ENHRY and CDR2 is SYGVKD. The J segment lost 8 bases and the V segment lost 6 bases, leaving 1 base of the junction unmatched. Findings of the study overall: A couple of rectal CDR3 clonotypes occurred in all ulcerative colitis patients.

Remarks on this clone: Antigen unknown.

Sequenced by immunoSEQ multiplex PCR; TCRdb stores in-frame clones only, minus some. The sample carries some 4,900 clones, about nine tenths recorded once. The receptor was derived from a boy aged 5-17 years with mild ulcerative colitis. V gene TRBV10-3 combines with J gene TRBJ2-1; 7 bases are shared with TRBD2. Sequenced: blood. CDR3 residues: CAIRGGDEQFF. CDR3 DNA: TGTGCCATCAGGGGGGGGGATGAGCAGTTCTTC.